The 10 T cell receptor beta chains in this list originate from one sample, sequenced in a study of spatial heterogeneity in lung cancer. MiXCR, run by TCRdb on the 5' RACE reads, gives a single entry per CDR3 protein. The sample carries about 120,000 distinct CDR3 sequences, 10% to 15% recorded once. Documented time point: blood at routine non-recurrence follow-up after resection. Tumor, nontumor lung or frozen PBMC supplied whole RNA that was sequenced unsorted. The sequencing here drew on PBMCs, taken at follow-up. The receptor set was obtained from a male donor with early-stage non-small cell lung cancer.

The V and J genes are TRBV7-2 and TRBJ2-2; 7 bases are shared with TRBD1. V was pared by 8 bases and J by 8 bases, with 11 bases of the junction left unmatched. CDR3 size: 14 residues. Looked up from germline, CDR1 is SGHTA and CDR2 is FQGNSA. DNA for the CDR3: TGTGCCAGCTCAGAAGGGACAGTCCCTGGGGAGCTGTTTTTT. Its protein is CASSEGTVPGELFF.

The gene calls are TRBV6-6 and TRBJ2-5, with D possibly matching TRBD1 (5 bases). Trimming took off 2 bases at V and 1 base at J, with 8 bases between the two ends. The CDR3 runs to 14 residues. The germline V gene has CDR1 MNHNY and CDR2 SVGAGI (reference sequence). CDR3 loop: CASSYGRVQETQYF. In DNA, the CDR3 is TGTGCCAGCAGTTACGGCAGGGTCCAAGAGACCCAGTACTTC.

The rearrangement links TRBV5-1 to TRBJ2-3; D remains unclear. In germline, CDR1 is SGHRS, CDR2 YFSETQ. This CDR3 spans 15 amino acids. Trimming left V 2 bases short and J 1 base short, with 11 bases between. The CDR3 nucleotides are TGCGCCAGCAGCTTTCAATCCAAAGGCACAGATACGCAGTATTTT. It is translated as CASSFQSKGTDTQYF.

There are many counts of this clonotype. The V call is TRBV27, the J call TRBJ1-6; the D is unclear. The CDR3 totals 15 residues. CDR1 is MNHEY, CDR2 SMNVEV, per germline (reference sequence). Trimming removed 3 bases from V and 1 base from J, with 7 bases in between. The CDR3 spells CASSFTQSYNSPLHF. DNA of the CDR3: TGTGCCAGCAGTTTTACCCAGTCCTATAATTCACCCCTCCACTTT.

This clonotype has a handful of counts. The rearrangement uses TRBV7-2 and TRBJ1-1; D is unclear. V lost 2 bases, J lost 10 bases, and 17 bases lay in between. CDR3 size: 14 residues. The germline V gene encodes CDR1 SGHTA and CDR2 FQGNSA. As DNA, the CDR3 is TGTGCCAGCAGCTTATCAGGTATAACACTGACAGCTTTCTTT. This sequence encodes CASSLSGITLTAFF. Full variable domain (remainder filled in from reference TRBV7-2 and TRBJ1-1): GAGVSQSPSNKVTEKGKDVELRCDPISGHTALYWYRQSLGQGLEFLIYFQGNSAPDKSGLPSDRFSAERTGGSVSTLTIQRTQQEDSAVYLCASSLSGITLTAFFGQGTRLTVV.

V is TRBV7-2 and J is TRBJ2-5; D unclear. Germline loops: CDR1 SGHTA, CDR2 FQGNSA. Trimming cost V 1 base and J 7 bases, with 10 bases left between them. The CDR3 has 13 amino acids. CDR3 DNA sequence: TGTGCCAGCAGCTTAGGTGGGCGGCCGACCCAGTACTTC. Its protein is CASSLGGRPTQYF.

This clonotype was seen a handful of times. The V call is TRBV20-1, the J call TRBJ2-7; possible D gene TRBD1, 6 bases. This CDR3 is 13 amino acids long. Germline V gene data show CDR1 as DFQATT and CDR2 as SNEGSKA (reference sequence). The V and J ends lost 6 bases and 4 bases respectively, with 16 bases between them. CDR3 DNA: TGCAGTGCATTTACAGGGACCGCATACGAGCAGTACTTC. It encodes CSAFTGTAYEQYF.

This clonotype has only a few counts. This rearrangement joins TRBV4-2 to TRBJ1-4; D is unresolved. The CDR3 is made up of 15 amino acids. CDR1 and CDR2 from the germline V gene are LGHNA and YNFKEQ. V was trimmed by 0 bases and J by 8 bases, leaving 13 bases between them. DNA for the CDR3: TGTGCCAGCAGCCAAGAACTAACCAGGAACGAAAAACTGTTTTTT. It encodes CASSQELTRNEKLFF.

This clonotype was counted many times. The genes are TRBV24-1 and TRBJ1-2; D gene uncertain. The germline V and J ends were trimmed by 7 bases and 4 bases, with 15 bases remaining between them. The CDR3 runs 14 residues. The germline CDR1 and CDR2 sequences are KGHDR and SFDVKD. CDR3 DNA sequence: TGTGCCACCAGCGCCCCCGGTGGGCCCTATGGCTACACCTTC. It encodes CATSAPGGPYGYTF.

The V gene is TRBV11-2, the J gene TRBJ2-5; TRBD2 agrees at 8 bases. Trimming at V came to 0 bases and at J to 2 bases, leaving 5 bases not matched to a gene. Germline V CDR1 and CDR2: SGHAT, FQNNGV. The CDR3 is 16 residues long. The CDR3 nucleotides read TGTGCCAGCAGCTTAGATTACATAGCGGGGCAAGAGACCCAGTACTTC. It yields the protein CASSLDYIAGQETQYF.